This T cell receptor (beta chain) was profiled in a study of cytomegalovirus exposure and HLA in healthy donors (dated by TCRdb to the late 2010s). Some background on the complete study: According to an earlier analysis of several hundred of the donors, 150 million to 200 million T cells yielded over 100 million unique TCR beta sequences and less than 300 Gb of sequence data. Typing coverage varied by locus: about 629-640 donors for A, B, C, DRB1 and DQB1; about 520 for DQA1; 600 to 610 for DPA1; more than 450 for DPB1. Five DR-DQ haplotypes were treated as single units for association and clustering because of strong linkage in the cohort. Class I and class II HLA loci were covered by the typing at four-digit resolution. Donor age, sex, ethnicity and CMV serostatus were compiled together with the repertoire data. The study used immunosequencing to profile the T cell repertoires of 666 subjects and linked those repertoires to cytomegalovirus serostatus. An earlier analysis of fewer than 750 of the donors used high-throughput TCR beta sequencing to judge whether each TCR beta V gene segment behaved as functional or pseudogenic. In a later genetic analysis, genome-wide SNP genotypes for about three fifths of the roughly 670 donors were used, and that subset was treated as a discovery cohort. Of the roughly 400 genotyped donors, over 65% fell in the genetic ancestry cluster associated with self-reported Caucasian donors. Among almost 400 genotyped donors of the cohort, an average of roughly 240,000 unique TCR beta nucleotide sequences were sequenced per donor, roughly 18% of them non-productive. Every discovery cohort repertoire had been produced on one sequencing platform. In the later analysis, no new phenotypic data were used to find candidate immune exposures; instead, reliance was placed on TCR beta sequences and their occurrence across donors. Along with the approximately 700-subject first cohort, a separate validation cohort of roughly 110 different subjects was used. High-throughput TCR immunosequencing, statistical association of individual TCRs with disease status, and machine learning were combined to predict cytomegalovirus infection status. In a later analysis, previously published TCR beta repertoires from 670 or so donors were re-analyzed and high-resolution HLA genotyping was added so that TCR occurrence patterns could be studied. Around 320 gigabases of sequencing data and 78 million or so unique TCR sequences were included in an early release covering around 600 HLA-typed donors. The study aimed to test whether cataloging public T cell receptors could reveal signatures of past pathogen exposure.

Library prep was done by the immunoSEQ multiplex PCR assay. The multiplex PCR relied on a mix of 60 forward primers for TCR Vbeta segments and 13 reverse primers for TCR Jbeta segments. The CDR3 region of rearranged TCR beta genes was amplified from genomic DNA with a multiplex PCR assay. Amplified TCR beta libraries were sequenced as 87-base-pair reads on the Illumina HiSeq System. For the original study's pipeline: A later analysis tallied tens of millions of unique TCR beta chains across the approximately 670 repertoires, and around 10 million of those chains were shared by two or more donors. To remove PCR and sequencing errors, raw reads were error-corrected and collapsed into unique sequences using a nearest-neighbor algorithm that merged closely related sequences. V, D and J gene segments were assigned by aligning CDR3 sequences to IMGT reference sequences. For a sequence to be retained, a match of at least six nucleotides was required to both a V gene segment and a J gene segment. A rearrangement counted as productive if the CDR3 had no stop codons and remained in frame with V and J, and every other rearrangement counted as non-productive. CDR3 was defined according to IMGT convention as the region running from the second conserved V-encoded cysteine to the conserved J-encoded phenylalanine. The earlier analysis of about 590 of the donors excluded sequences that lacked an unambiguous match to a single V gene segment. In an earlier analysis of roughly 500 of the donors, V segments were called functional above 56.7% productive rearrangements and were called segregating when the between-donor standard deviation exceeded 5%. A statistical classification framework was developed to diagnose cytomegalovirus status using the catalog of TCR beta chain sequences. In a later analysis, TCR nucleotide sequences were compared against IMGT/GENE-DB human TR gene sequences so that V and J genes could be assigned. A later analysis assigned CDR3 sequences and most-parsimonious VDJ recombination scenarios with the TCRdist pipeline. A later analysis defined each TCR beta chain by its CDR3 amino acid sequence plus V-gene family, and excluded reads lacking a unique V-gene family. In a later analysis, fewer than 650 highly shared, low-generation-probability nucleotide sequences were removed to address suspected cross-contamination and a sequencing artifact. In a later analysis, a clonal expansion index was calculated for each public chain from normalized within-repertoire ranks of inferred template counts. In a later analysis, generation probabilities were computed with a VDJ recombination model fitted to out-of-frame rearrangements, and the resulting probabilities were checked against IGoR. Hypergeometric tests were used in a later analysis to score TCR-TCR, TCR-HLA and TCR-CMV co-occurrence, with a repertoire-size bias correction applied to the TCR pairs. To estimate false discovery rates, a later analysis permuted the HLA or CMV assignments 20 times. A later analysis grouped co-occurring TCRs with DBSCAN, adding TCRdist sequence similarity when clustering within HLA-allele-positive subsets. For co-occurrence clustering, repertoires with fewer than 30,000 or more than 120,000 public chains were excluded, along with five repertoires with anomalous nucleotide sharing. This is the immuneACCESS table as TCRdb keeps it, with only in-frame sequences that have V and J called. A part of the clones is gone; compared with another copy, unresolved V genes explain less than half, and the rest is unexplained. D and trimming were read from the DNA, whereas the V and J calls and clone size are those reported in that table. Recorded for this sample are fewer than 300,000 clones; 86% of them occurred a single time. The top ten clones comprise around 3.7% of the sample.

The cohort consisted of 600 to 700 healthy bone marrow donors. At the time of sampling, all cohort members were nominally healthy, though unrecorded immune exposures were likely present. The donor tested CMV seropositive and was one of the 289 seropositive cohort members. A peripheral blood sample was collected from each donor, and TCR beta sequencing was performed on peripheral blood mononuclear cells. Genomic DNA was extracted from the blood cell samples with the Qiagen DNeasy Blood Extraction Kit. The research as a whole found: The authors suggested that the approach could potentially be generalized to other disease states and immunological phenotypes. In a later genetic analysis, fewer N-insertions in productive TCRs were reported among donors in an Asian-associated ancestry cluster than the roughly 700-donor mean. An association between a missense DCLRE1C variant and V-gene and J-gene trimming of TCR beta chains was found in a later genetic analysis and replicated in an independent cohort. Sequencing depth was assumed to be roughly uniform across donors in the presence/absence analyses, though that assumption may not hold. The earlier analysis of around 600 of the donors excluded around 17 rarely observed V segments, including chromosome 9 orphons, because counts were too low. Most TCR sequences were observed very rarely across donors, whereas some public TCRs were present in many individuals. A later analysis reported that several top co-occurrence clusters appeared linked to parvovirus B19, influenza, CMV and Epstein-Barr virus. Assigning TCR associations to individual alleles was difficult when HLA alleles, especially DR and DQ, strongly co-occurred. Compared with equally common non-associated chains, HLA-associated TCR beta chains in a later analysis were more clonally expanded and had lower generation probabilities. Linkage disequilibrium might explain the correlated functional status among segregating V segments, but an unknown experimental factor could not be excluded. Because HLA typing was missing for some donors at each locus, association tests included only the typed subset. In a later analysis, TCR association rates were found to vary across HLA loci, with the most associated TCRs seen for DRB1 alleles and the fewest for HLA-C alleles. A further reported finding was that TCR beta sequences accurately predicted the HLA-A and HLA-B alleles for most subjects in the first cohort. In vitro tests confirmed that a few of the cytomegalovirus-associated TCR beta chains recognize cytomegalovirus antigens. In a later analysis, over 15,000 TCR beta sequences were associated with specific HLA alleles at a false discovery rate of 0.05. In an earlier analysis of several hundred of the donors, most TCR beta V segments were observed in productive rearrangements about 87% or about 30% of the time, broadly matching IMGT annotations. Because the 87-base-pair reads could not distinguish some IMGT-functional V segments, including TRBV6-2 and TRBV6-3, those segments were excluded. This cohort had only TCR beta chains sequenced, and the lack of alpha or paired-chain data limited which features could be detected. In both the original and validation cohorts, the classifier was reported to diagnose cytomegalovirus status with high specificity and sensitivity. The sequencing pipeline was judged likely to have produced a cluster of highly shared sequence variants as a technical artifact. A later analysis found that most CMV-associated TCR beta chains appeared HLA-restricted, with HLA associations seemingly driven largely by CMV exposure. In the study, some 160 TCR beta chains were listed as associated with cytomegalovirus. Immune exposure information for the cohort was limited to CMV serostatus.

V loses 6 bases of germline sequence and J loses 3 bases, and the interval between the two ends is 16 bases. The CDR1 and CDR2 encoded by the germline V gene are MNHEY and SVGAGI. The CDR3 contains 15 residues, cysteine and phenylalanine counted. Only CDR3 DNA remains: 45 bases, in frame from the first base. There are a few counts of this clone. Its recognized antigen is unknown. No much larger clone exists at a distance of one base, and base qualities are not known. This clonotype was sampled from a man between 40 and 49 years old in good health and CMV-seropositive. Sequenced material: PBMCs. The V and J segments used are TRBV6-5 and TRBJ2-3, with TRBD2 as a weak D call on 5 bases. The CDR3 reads CASRRVQVPTDTQYF. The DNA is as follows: TGTGCCAGCAGGAGGGTCCAAGTGCCGACAGATACGCAGTATTTT.